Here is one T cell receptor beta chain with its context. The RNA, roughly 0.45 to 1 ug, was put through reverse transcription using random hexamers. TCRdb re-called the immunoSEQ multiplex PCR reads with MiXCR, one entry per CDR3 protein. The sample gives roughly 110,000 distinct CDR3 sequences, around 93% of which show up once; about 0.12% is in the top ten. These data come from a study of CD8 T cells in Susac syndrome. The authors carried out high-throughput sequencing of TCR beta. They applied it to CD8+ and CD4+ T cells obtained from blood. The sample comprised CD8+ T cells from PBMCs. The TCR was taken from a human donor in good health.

The CDR3 here is CASGRDQGGVGSYNSPLHF. In DNA, the CDR3 is TGTGCTAGTGGTCGGGACCAGGGAGGAGTTGGCTCCTATAATTCACCCCTCCACTTT. This chain uses TRBV12-5 with TRBJ1-6, with D tentatively TRBD1 (5 bases). The CDR3 totals 19 residues. Trimming shortened V by 5 bases and J by 0 bases, and 20 bases separated the two germline ends. Germline values: CDR1 LGHNT, CDR2 FRNRAP.